This T cell receptor (beta chain) comes out of a study of vaccination and CD4 T cells after COVID-19 (dated by TCRdb to the early 2020s). The study in broad terms: Convalescent patients had a positive SARS-CoV-2 result on nasal swab PCR, and of these patients, several had mild disease and one had severe disease. Control cultures used a CEFX viral epitope pool as positive control, an HIV-1 Nef peptide pool as negative control, or no peptide. Six males and four females were included in the convalescent cohort, with two Hispanic individuals, seven Caucasians, two Asians and one multiracial person represented. In 10 COVID-19 convalescent patients and a few infection-naive healthy vaccine recipients, the spike-specific CD4+ TCR repertoire before mRNA vaccination was compared with the repertoire after mRNA vaccination. Post-COVID blood samples were collected from convalescent patients a median of around 100 days after diagnosis, with a range of roughly 30 to 170 days. Overlapping spike peptide pools from SARS-CoV-2 and from the common cold coronaviruses HCoV-NL63, HCoV-OC43 and HCoV-229E were used as culture stimuli. Each participant got two doses of either the Pfizer-BioNTech BNT162b2 vaccine (n=8) or the Moderna mRNA-1273 vaccine (n=2). Post-vaccine blood samples were obtained a median of around 74 days after the second vaccine dose, with a range of about 14 to 250 days. What the study reported, not specific to this receptor: Only a relatively small number of convalescent patients were included in the study, and early timepoints following natural infection were not analyzed. An increase in the median number of SARS-CoV-2-reactive clonotypes from approximately 23 after infection to roughly 38 after vaccination was observed, but the change was not found to be significant. Of the vaccine-specific clones found in convalescent patients, nearly all (304 of 307) were mono-reactive for SARS-CoV-2 spike instead of being cross-reactive with common cold coronaviruses. Among the post-vaccine SARS-CoV-2-reactive clones in convalescent patients, a median approximately 90% showed up only after vaccination, which suggests vaccine-specific priming.

This clonotype occurred a few times. Its antigen target is currently unknown. The input lacks base qualities; no much larger clone sits a single base away. Explained via the paper, the treatment or condition label denotes: roughly ten-day PBMC culture with coronavirus spike peptide pools or control peptides (ViraFEST assay). To expand antigen-specific T cells with peptide pools and then pick out the expanded clonotypes through TCR sequencing, the study relied on the ViraFEST assay. Positive SARS-CoV-2 PCR tests in the convalescent patients dated from March to December 2020, before Alpha, Beta and Delta variants emerged in the United States. Each well held some 2 million PBMCs cultured in IMDM containing around 5.1% human AB serum and approximately 9.8 IU/ml IL-2, with around 9.2 ug/ml peptide pools added. Half of the culture medium was replaced with fresh IL-2-containing medium on days 3 and 7. After roughly 11 days of culture, CD4+ T cells were isolated by negative selection with the EasySep CD4+ T cell isolation kit. Ficoll-Paque Plus gradient centrifugation was used to isolate PBMCs from whole blood, and the isolated PBMCs were then either used fresh or cryopreserved at -140C. Each culture condition was generally run in triplicate wells.

The method behind the library was PCR. DNA from cultured CD4+ T cells was subjected to TCR sequencing with the Oncomine TCR Beta short-read assay at the Johns Hopkins FTIC core. Genomic DNA was extracted from the cultured CD4+ T cells with the QIAamp micro DNA kit. Oncomine TCR Beta libraries from cultured CD4+ T cells were pooled using unique dual indexes and sequenced on an Illumina iSeq 100. The study's processing was this. Non-productive sequences were filtered out, and CDR3s that did not start with C, did not end with F or W, or were shorter than 7 amino acids were discarded. The MANAFEST web application was used to identify antigen-specific clonotypes by comparing peptide-stimulated wells against reference wells and other culture wells. To be called positive, a clone needed an FDR below 0.05, an odds ratio above 5, and a productive frequency above 0.1% in at least two of three replicate wells. A clonotype counted as cross-reactive if it showed significant expansion both in the SARS-CoV-2 spike wells and in at least one common cold coronavirus spike condition. Levenshtein distances (stringdist) and unrooted phylogenetic trees (ape) in R version 3.6.1 were used to assess CDR3 homology. The public sequencing data were trimmed at Q25 with fastp and processed into clonotypes with MiXCR by TCRdb, which kept only in-frame beta chains. Rows are unified per CDR3 protein, each entry keeping the most common DNA and genes. Clone size and V and J calls follow TCRdb, not the original study. Within this sample are approximately 11,000 distinct CDR3 sequences, with about 65% of them counted one time only. Over 20% of the sample goes to the ten largest clones.

The sample here was CD4+ T cells from blood, cultured in vitro, taken before SARS-CoV-2 vaccination. The TCR originated in a human donor who had recovered from COVID-19.

The DNA sequence follows: TGTGCCAGCAGTGAAAGCGGGGGTGGTTCGAACATTCAGTACTTC. Translation gives CASSESGGGSNIQYF. The chain uses TRBV6-1 and TRBJ2-4, with 8 bases aligning to TRBD2. Taken from cysteine to phenylalanine, the CDR3 has 15 residues. The CDR3 DNA has 45 bases and is translated from base 1. Here V drops 2 bases and J drops 7 bases, and the junction holds 7 bases not matched to any gene. As encoded in the germline V gene, CDR1 is MNHNS while CDR2 is SASEGT.